This T cell receptor (beta chain) was retrieved from a study of cytomegalovirus exposure and HLA in healthy donors. Study observations and caveats: A later analysis showed that HLA-associated TCR beta chains had undergone more clonal expansion than equally common others. A later analysis linked a missense variant in DCLRE1C to the trimming of TCR beta V and J genes. Sequences of the TCR beta chain were said to predict the HLA-A and HLA-B alleles of most subjects accurately.

The CDR3 is made up of 14 amino acids. CDR1 and CDR2 from the germline V gene are KGHSH and LQKENI. V trimming: 5 bases; J trimming: 10 bases; junction bases outside the gene matches: 9. To note about this clone: Its target is unknown.

It was with 60 Vbeta and 13 Jbeta primers that the PCR ran. TCRdb keeps only in-frame clones here, not all; method: immunoSEQ multiplex PCR. Found here are roughly 80,000 clones, around 67% of them singletons; the top ten hold 6.5% to 7.5%. This chain links TRBV18 with TRBJ1-3, with 9 bases lining up with TRBD1. This receptor was taken from a woman aged 45-65 years in good health and CMV-seropositive. The material sequenced was PBMCs. This CDR3 reads CASSIRDREGTIYF. In DNA form, the CDR3 reads TGTGCCAGCTCAATCCGGGACAGGGAAGGTACCATATATTTT.